This TCR beta chain was sequenced for a study of OX40 agonist ivuxolimab in advanced cancers. The V and J ends lost 4 bases and 0 bases, in that order; junction bases with no gene match: 23. Germline CDR1 reads SGHRS; CDR2 reads YFSETQ. The CDR3 covers 21 residues. The protocol was immunoSEQ multiplex PCR, while the TCRdb copy is restricted to in-frame clones and leaves out a portion. The table records tens of thousands of clones, about 90% of them present only once. The source of this sequence is an adult with an advanced solid tumor such as melanoma, head and neck, liver or kidney cancer. The chain employs TRBV5-1 and TRBJ2-3, with 7 bases aligning to TRBD2. The specimen was CD4+ or CD8+ T cells sorted from blood, collected in a trial of the OX40 agonist ivuxolimab. The CDR3 nucleotides are TGCGCCAGCAGCCCTCGGACAACCGGACTAGTCTATCACTCTAGCACAGATACGCAGTATTTT. Translation: CASSPRTTGLVYHSSTDTQYF.